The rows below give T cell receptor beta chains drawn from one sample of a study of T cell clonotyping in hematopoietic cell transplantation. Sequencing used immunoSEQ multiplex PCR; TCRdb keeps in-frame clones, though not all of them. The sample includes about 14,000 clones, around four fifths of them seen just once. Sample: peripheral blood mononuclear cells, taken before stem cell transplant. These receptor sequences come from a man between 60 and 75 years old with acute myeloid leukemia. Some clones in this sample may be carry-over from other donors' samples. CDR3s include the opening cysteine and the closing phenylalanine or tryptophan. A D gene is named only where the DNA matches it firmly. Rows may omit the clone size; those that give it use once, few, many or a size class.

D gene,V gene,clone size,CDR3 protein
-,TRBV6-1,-,CASSEVGVGAFF
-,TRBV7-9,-,CASIIPGHNTGELFF
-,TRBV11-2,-,CASSAGQYSTDTQYF
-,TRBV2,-,CASSELGTFLNTEAFF
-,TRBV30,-,CAWSLGVSTDTQYF
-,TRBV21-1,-,CASSKAGLAGGTDTQYF
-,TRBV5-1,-,CASSFVGGPAEETQYF
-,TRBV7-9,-,CASSKSGTYKNIQYF
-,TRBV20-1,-,CSAGSYNEQFF
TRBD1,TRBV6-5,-,CASSRQGRYYGYTF
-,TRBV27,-,CASALVGGRAGYTF
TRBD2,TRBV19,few,CASRIRTSGIYEQFF
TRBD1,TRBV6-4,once,CASSDSEDREASPLHF
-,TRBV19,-,CASSLRRSSYEQYF
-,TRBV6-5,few,CASSYSPGADTEAFF
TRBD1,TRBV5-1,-,CASSPGQGFYGYTF
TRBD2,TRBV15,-,CATSDSGGLYNEQFF
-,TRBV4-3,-,CASSQDTELNTEAFF
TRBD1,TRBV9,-,CASSIGQGSDEQYF
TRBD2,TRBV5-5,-,CASSFASGGPGTQYF
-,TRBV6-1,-,CASSEGPGGQPQHF
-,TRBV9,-,CASSVEGFPSAALTDTQYF
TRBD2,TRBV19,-,CASSSQRGEVNEQFF
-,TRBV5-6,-,CASSLGGAPDSPLHF
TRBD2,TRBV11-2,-,CASSFGGGAMSEQFF
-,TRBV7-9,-,CASSPEAWGGEGPQHF
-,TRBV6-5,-,CASSTDRRQYF
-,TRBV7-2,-,CASSSPTAVTEAFF
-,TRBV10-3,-,CAISESGGQYF
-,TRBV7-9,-,CASSPSSLHLYGYTF
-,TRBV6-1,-,CASSEGGSGFPYEQYF
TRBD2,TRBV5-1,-,CASSLGLAGVREQYF
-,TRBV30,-,CAWMPRGRAGYGYTF
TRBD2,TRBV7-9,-,CASSLPRTSGANEQFF
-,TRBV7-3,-,CASSLAGASEQFF
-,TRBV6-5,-,CASRSSSYNSPLHF
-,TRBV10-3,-,CAIREDSSGNTIYF
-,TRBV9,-,CASSFQTEETQYF
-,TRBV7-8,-,CASSLVAYSPQNYGYTF
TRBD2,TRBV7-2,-,CASSLYGGGPVSGELFF
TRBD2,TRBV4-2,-,CASSHGAGGQETQYF
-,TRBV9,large,CASSVDGARREKLFF
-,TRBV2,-,CASSEGSGTNEQFF
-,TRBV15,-,CATSRVRDVLDSSNEAFF
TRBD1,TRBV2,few,CASSAGTVSNEQFF